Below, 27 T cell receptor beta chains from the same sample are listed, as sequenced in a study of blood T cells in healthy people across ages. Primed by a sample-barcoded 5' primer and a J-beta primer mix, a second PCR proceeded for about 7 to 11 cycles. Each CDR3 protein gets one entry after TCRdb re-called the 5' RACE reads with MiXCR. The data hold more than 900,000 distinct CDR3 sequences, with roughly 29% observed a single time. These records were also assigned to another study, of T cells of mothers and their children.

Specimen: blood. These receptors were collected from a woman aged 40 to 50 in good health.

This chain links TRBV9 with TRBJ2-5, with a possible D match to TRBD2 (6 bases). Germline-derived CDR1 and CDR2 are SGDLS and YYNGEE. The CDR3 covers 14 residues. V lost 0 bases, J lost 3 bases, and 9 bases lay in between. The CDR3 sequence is CASSVGGEEETQYF. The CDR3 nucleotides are TGTGCCAGCAGCGTAGGGGGGGAGGAAGAGACCCAGTACTTC.

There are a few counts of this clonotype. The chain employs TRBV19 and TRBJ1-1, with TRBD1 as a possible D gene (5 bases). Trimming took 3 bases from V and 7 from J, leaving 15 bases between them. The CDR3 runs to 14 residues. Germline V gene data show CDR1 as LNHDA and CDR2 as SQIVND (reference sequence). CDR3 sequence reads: CASSIAGDLIEAFF. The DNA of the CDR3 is TGTGCCAGTAGTATCGCGGGGGACTTAATTGAAGCTTTCTTT.

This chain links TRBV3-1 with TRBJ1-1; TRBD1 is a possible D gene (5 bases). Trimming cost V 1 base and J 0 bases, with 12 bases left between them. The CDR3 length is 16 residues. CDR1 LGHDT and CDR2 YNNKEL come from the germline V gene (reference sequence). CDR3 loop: CASSQVAGGMNTEAFF. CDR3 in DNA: TGTGCCAGCAGCCAAGTGGCCGGGGGGATGAACACTGAAGCTTTCTTT.

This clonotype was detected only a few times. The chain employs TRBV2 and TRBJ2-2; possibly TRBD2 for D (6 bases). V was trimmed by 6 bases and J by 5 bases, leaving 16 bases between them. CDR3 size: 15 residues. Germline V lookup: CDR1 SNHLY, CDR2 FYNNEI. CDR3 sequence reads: CASRREGASTGELFF. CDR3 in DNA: TGTGCCAGCAGGCGGGAAGGGGCGAGTACCGGGGAGCTGTTTTTT.

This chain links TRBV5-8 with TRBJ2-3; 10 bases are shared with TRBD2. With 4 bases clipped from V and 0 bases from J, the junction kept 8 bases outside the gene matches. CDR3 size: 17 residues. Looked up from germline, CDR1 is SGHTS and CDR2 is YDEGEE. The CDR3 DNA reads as TGTGCCAGCAGCACTAATAGCGGGGGGACTAGCACAGATACGCAGTATTTT. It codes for CASSTNSGGTSTDTQYF.

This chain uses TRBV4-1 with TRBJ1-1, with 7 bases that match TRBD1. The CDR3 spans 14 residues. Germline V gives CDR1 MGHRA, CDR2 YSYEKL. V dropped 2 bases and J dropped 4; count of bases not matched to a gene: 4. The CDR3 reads CASSQRGLGTEAFF. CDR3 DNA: TGCGCCAGCAGCCAAAGGGGGCTCGGCACTGAAGCTTTCTTT.

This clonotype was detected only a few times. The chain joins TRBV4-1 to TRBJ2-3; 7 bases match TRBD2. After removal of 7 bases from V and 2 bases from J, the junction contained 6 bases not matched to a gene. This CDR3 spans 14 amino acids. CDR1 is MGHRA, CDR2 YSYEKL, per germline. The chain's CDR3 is CASTPGTTTDTQYF. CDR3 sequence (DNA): TGCGCCAGCACCCCCGGGACTACCACAGATACGCAGTATTTT.

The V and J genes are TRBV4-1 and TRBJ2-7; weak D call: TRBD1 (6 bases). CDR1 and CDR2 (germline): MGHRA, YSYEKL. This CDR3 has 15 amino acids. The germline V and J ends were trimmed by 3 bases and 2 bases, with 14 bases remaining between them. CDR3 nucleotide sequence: TGCGCCAGCAGCCATGCCTCCGGGACACCCTACGAGCAGTACTTC. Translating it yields CASSHASGTPYEQYF.

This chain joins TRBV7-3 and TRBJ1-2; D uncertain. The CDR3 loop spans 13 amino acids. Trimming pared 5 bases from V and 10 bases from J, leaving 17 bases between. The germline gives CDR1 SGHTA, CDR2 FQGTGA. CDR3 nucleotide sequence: TGTGCCAGCAGCCCGAATCCGGGAGGCTCCTACACCTTC. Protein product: CASSPNPGGSYTF.

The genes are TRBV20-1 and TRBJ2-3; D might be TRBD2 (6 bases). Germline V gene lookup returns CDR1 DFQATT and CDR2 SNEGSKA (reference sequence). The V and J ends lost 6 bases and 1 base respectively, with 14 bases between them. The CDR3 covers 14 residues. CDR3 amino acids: CSAPSVGGTDTQYF. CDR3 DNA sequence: TGCAGTGCCCCTAGCGTGGGGGGCACAGATACGCAGTATTTT.

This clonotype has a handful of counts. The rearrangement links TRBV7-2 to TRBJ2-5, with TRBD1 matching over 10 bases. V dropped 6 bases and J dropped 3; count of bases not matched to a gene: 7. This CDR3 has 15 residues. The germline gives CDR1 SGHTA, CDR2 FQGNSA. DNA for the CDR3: TGTGCCAGCAGAGACAGGGGGCTATGGGAAGAGACCCAGTACTTC. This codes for CASRDRGLWEETQYF.

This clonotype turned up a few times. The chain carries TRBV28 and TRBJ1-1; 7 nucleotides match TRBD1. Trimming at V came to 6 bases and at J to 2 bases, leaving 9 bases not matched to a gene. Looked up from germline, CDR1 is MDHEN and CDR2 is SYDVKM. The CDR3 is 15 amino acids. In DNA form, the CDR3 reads TGTGCCAGCAGCCTAGGGGGCTACCTCAACACTGAAGCTTTCTTT. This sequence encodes CASSLGGYLNTEAFF. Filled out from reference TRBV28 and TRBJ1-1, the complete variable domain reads DVKVTQSSRYLVKRTGEKVFLECVQDMDHENMFWYRQDPGLGLRLIYFSYDVKMKEKGDIPEGYSVSREKKERFSLILESASTNQTSMYLCASSLGGYLNTEAFFGQGTRLTVV.

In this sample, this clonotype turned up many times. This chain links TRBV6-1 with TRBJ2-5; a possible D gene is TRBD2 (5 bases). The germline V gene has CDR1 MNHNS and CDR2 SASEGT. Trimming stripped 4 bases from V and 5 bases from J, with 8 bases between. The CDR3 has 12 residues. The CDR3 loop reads CASSVTGETQYF. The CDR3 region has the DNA TGTGCCAGCAGTGTCACGGGGGAGACCCAGTACTTC.

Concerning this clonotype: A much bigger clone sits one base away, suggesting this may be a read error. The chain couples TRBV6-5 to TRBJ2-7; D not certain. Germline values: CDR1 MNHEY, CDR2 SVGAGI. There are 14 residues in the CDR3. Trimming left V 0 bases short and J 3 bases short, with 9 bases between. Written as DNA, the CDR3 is TGTGCCAGCAGTTACTCGAGTACGGGCTACGAGCAGTACTTC. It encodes CASSYSSTGYEQYF.

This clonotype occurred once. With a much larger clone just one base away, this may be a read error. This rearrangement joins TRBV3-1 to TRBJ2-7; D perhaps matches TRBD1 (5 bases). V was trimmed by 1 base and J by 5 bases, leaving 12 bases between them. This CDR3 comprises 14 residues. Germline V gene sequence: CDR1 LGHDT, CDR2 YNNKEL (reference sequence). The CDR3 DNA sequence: TGTGCCAGCAGCCAAGGACAGAAGTTCCACGAGCAGTACTTC. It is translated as CASSQGQKFHEQYF.

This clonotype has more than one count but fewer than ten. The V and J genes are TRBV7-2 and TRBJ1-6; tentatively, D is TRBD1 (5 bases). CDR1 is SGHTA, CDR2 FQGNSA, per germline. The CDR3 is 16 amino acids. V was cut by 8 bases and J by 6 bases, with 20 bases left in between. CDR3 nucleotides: TGTGCCAGCTTCGCGGGACCCCTTTGGACTAATTCACCCCTCCACTTT. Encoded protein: CASFAGPLWTNSPLHF.

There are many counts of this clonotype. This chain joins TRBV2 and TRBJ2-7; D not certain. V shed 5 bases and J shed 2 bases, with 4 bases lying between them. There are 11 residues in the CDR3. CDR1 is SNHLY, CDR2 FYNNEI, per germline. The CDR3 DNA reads TGTGCCAGCAGTACCCCCTACGAGCAGTACTTC. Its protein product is CASSTPYEQYF.

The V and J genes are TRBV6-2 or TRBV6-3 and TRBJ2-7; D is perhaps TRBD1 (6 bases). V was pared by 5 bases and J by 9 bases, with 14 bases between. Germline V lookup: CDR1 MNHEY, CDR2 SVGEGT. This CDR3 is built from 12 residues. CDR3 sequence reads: CASSAGIQGQYF. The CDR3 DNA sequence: TGTGCCAGCAGTGCAGGGATACAGGGGCAGTACTTC.

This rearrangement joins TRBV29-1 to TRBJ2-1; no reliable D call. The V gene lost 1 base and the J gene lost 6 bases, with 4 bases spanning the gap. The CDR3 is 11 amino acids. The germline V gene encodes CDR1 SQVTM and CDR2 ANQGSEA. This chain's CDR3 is CSVEGVNEQFF. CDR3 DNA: TGCAGCGTTGAAGGGGTCAATGAGCAGTTCTTC.

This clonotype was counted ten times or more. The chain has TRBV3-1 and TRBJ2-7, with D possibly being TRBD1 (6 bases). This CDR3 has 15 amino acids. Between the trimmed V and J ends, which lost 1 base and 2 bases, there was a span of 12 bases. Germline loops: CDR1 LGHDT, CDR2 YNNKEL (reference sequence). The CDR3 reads CASSQVETGPYEQYF. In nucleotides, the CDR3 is TGTGCCAGCAGCCAAGTCGAGACAGGACCCTACGAGCAGTACTTC.

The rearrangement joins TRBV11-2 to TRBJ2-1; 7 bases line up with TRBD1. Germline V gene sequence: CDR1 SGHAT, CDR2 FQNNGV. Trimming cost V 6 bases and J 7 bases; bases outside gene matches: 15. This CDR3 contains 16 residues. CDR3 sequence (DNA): TGTGCCAGCAGTTTGTCCGACAGGGTATGGGGAAATGAGCAGTTCTTC. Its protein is CASSLSDRVWGNEQFF.

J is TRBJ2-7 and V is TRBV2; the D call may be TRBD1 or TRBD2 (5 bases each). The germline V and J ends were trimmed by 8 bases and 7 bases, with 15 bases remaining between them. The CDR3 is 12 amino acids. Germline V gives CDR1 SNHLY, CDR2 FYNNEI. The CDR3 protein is CASDGGGWEQYF. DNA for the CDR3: TGTGCCAGCGATGGTGGGGGTTGGGAGCAGTACTTC.

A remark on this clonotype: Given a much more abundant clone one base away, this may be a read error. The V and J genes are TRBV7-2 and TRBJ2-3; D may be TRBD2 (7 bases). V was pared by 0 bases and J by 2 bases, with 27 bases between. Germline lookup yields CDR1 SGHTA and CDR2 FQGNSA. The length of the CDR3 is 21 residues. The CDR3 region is CASSLAGGFGGAYWDTDTQYF. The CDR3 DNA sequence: TGTGCCAGCAGCTTAGCAGGGGGATTTGGGGGGGCCTATTGGGACACAGATACGCAGTATTTT. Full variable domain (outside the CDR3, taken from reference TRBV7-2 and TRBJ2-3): GAGVSQSPSNKVTEKGKDVELRCDPISGHTALYWYRQSLGQGLEFLIYFQGNSAPDKSGLPSDRFSAERTGGSVSTLTIQRTQQEDSAVYLCASSLAGGFGGAYWDTDTQYFGPGTRLTVL.

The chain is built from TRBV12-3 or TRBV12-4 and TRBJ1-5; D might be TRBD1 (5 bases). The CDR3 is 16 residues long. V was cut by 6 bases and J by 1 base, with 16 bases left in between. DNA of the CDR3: TGTGCCAGCAGCATGGCCCAGGGAAGGAGCAATCAGCCCCAGCATTTT. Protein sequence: CASSMAQGRSNQPQHF.

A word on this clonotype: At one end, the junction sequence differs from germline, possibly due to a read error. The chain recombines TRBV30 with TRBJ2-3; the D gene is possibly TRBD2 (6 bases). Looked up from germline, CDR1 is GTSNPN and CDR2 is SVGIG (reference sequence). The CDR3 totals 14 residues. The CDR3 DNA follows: TGTGCTTGGAGTGTCGGGACTAGCACAGATACGCAGTATTTT. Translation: CAWSVGTSTDTQYF.

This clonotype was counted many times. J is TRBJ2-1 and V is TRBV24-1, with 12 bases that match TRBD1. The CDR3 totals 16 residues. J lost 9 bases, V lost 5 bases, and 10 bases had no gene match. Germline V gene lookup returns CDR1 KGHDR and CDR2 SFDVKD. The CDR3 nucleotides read TGTGCCACCAGTGCTCCACCGGGACAGGGGGCCGGTGAGCAGTTCTTC. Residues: CATSAPPGQGAGEQFF.

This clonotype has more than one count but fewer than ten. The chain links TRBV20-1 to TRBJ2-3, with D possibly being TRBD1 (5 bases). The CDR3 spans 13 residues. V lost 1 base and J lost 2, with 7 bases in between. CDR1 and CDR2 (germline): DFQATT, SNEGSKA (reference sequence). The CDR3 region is CSARAGATDTQYF. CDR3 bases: TGCAGTGCTAGAGCTGGGGCCACAGATACGCAGTATTTT.